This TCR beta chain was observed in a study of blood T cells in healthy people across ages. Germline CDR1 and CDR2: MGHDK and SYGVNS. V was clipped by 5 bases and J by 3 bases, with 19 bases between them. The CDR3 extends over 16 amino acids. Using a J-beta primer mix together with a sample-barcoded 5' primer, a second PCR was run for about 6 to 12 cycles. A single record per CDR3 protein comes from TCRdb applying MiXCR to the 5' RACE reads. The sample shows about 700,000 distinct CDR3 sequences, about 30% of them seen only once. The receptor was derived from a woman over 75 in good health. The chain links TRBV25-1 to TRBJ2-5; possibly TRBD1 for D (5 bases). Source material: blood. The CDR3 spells CASSNSRKGQEETQYF. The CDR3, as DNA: TGTGCCAGCAGTAATTCCCGTAAGGGGCAAGAAGAGACCCAGTACTTC.